Each of the 6 T cell receptor beta chains below was sequenced from the same sample in a study of cytomegalovirus exposure and HLA in healthy donors. PCR used 60 Vbeta primers and 13 Jbeta primers. The data were produced by immunoSEQ multiplex PCR, yet TCRdb's version contains in-frame clones alone and is incomplete. The sample records 150,000 to 200,000 clones, more than 65% being singletons. Material: PBMCs. The receptors derive from a man aged 40-49 years in good health and CMV-seropositive.

V gene TRBV6-1 combines with J gene TRBJ2-5, with D tentatively TRBD2 (7 bases). The J call could be wrong; TRBJ2-7 is a better fit for the DNA end. This CDR3 region has 15 residues. Per the germline V gene, CDR1 is MNHNS and CDR2 is SASEGT. The CDR3 bases are TGTGCCAGCAGTCCCATGTCGGGGGGCTCTTACGAGCAGTACTTC. Translating gives CASSPMSGGSYEQYF.

CDR3 sequence (DNA): TGTGCCAGCAGCCTTAGCGGGACTAGCACAGATACGCAGTATTTT. Its protein is CASSLSGTSTDTQYF. The V gene is TRBV7-6, the J gene TRBJ2-3; 8 bases map to TRBD2. CDR3 length: 15 amino acids. Trimming cost V 5 bases and J 0 bases; bases outside gene matches: 4. Per germline, CDR1 SGHVS and CDR2 FNYEAQ.

This chain uses TRBV2 with TRBJ1-6; 7 positions match TRBD1. The CDR3 has 16 residues. The germline V gene has CDR1 SNHLY and CDR2 FYNNEI. The ends lost 7 bases at V and 0 bases at J; junction bases unmatched: 6. CDR3 protein: CASTVDRSSYNSPLHF. The CDR3, as DNA: TGTGCCAGCACTGTGGACAGGAGCTCCTATAATTCACCCCTCCACTTT.

This chain links TRBV28 with TRBJ2-1, with 8 bases lining up with TRBD2. Germline-derived CDR1 and CDR2 are MDHEN and SYDVKM. J gave up 0 bases and V 7 bases, and 20 bases lay outside the gene matches. CDR3 length: 20 amino acids. CDR3 sequence: CASTPNPGSGSATSYNEQFF. CDR3 nucleotides: TGTGCCAGCACCCCCAACCCAGGAAGCGGGAGCGCAACCTCCTACAATGAGCAGTTCTTC. The whole variable domain, remainder taken from reference TRBV28 and TRBJ2-1, is DVKVTQSSRYLVKRTGEKVFLECVQDMDHENMFWYRQDPGLGLRLIYFSYDVKMKEKGDIPEGYSVSREKKERFSLILESASTNQTSMYLCASTPNPGSGSATSYNEQFFGPGTRLTVL.

The V and J genes are TRBV7-9 and TRBJ2-1, with TRBD1 matching over 7 bases. CDR1 and CDR2 (germline): SEHNR, FQNEAQ (reference sequence). The V and J ends lost 2 bases and 9 bases, in that order; junction bases with no gene match: 4. The CDR3 has 13 amino acids. The CDR3 region is CASSLLRQGEQFF. The CDR3 DNA follows: TGTGCCAGCAGCTTACTTAGACAGGGTGAGCAGTTCTTC.

The table lists this clone with a count of one. V and J are TRBV28 and TRBJ2-3; 11 nucleotides agree with TRBD2. The CDR3 is made up of 15 amino acids. CDR1 is MDHEN and CDR2 is SYDVKM in the germline V gene. Losses at the gene ends were 6 bases for V and 3 bases for J; bases not matched to a gene: 5. The CDR3 loop is CASRTPSGRTDTQYF. The CDR3 coding sequence is TGTGCCAGCAGAACGCCTAGCGGGAGGACAGATACGCAGTATTTT.